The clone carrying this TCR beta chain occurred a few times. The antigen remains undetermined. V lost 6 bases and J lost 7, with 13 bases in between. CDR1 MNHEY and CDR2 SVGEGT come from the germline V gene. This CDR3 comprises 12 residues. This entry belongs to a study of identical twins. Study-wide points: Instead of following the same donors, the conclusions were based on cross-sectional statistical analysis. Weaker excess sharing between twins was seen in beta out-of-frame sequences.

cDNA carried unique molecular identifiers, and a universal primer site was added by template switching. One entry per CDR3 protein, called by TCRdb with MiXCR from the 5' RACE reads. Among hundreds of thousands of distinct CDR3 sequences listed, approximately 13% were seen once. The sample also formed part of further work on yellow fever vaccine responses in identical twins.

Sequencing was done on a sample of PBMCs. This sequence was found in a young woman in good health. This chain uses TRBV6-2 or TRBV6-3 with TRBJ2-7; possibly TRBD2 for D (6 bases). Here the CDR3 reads CASRQAGGEQYF. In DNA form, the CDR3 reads TGTGCCAGCAGACAAGCGGGCGGGGAGCAGTACTTC.